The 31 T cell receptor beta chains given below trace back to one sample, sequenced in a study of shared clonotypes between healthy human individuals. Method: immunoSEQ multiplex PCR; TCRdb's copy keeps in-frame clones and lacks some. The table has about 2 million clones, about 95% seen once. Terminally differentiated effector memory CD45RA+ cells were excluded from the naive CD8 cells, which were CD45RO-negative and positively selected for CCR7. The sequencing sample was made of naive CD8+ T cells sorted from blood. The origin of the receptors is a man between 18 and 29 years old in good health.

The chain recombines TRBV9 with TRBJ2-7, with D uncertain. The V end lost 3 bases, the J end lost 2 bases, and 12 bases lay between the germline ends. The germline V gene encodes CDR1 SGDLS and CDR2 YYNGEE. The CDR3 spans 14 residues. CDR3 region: CASSASIAAYEQYF. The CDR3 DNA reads TGTGCCAGCAGCGCCTCTATCGCGGCCTACGAGCAGTACTTC.

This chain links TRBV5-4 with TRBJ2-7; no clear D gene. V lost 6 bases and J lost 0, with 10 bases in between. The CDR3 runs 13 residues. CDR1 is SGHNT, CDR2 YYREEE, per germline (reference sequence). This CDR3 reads CASNSYGSYEQYF. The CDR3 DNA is TGTGCCAGCAATAGTTACGGCTCCTACGAGCAGTACTTC.

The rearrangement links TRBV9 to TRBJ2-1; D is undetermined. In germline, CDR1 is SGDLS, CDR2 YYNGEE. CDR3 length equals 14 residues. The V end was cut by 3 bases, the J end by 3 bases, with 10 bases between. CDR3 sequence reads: CASSAPGFYNEQFF. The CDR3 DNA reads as TGTGCCAGCAGCGCCCCGGGCTTCTACAATGAGCAGTTCTTC.

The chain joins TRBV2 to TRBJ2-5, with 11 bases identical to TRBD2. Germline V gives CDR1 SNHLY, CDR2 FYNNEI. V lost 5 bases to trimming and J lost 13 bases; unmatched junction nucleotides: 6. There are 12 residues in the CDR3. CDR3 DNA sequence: TGTGCCAGCAGTCTAGCGGGGGGCCCCCTGTACTTC. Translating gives CASSLAGGPLYF.

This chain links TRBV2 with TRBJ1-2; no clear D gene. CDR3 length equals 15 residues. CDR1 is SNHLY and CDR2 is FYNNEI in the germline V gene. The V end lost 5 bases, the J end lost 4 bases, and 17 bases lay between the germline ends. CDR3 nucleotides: TGTGCCAGCAGTCCTAAGGACGTCTGGGGCTATGGCTACACCTTC. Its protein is CASSPKDVWGYGYTF.

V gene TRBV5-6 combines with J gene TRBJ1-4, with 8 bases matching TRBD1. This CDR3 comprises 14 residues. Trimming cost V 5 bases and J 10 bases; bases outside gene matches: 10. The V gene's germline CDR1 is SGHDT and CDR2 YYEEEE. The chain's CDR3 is CASSFSGQALKLFF. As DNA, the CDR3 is TGTGCCAGCAGTTTTTCGGGACAGGCCCTAAAACTGTTTTTT. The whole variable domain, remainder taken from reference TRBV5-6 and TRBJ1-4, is DAGVTQSPTHLIKTRGQQVTLRCSPKSGHDTVSWYQQALGQGPQFIFQYYEEEERQRGNFPDRFSGHQFPNYSSELNVNALLLGDSALYLCASSFSGQALKLFFGSGTQLSVL.

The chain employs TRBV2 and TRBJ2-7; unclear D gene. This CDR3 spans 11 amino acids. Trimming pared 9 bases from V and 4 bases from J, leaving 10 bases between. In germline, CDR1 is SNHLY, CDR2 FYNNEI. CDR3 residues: CASGWGYEQYF. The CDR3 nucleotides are TGTGCCAGTGGATGGGGTTACGAGCAGTACTTC.

The CDR3 loop is CASTPESGGSYEQYF. The CDR3 region has the DNA TGTGCCAGCACCCCGGAGAGCGGAGGTTCCTACGAGCAGTACTTC. The chain links TRBV2 to TRBJ2-7, with D possibly being TRBD2 (5 bases). Trimming took 7 bases from V and 1 from J, leaving 17 bases between them. The germline CDR1 and CDR2 sequences are SNHLY and FYNNEI. The CDR3 length is 15 residues.

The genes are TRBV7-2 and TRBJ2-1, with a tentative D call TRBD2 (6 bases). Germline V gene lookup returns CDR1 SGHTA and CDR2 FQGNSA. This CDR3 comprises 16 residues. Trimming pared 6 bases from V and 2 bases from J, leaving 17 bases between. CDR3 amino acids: CASSQSERVTYNEQFF. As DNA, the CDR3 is TGTGCCAGCAGTCAATCGGAGCGGGTCACCTACAATGAGCAGTTCTTC.

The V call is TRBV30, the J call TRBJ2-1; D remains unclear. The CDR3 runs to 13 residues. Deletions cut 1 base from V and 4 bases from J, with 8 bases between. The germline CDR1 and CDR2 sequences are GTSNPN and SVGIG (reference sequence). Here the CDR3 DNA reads TGTGCCTGGAGTGATCAGGTTTACAATGAGCAGTTCTTC. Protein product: CAWSDQVYNEQFF.

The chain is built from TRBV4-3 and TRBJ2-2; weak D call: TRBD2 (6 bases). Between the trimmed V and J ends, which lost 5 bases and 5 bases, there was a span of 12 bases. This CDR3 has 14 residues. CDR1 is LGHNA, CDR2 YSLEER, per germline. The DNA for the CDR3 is TGCGCCAGCAGCTCGGGACTGGCAACCGGGGAGCTGTTTTTT. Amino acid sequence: CASSSGLATGELFF.

CDR3: CASSAFEDTTGELFF. Here the CDR3 DNA reads TGTGCCAGCTCAGCCTTTGAGGACACCACCGGGGAGCTGTTTTTT. This chain links TRBV18 with TRBJ2-2; D is perhaps TRBD1 (5 bases). Looked up from germline, CDR1 is KGHSH and CDR2 is LQKENI. Deletions cut 5 bases from V and 4 bases from J, with 14 bases between. The CDR3 is 15 residues long.

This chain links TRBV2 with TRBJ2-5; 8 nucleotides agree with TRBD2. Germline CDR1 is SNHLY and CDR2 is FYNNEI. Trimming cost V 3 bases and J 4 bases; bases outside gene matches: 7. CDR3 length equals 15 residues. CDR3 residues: CASSEAGGPPETQYF. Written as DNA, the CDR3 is TGTGCCAGCAGTGAGGCGGGAGGCCCCCCAGAGACCCAGTACTTC.

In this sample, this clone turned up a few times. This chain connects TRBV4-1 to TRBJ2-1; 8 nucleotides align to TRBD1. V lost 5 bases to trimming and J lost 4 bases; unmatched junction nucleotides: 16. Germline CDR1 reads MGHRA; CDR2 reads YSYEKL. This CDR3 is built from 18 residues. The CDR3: CASSFLIPGTGVYNEQFF. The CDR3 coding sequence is TGCGCCAGCAGCTTTCTTATTCCCGGGACAGGAGTATACAATGAGCAGTTCTTC.

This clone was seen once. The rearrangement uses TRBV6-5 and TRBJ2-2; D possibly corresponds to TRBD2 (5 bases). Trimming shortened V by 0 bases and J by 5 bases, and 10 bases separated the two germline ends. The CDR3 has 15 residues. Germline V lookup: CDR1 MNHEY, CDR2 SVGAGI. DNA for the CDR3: TGTGCCAGCAGTTACTCGGCGGAGGCGACCGGGGAGCTGTTTTTT. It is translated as CASSYSAEATGELFF.

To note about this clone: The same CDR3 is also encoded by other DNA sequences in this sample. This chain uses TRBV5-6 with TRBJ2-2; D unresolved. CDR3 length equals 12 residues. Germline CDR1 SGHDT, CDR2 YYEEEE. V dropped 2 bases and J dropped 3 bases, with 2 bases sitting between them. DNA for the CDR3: TGTGCCAGCAGCTTCTACACCGGGGAGCTGTTTTTT. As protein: CASSFYTGELFF.

The DNA of the CDR3 is TGTGCCAGCAGGAGGAGGGACGACGAGCAGTACTTC. Translated, it gives CASRRRDDEQYF. The V and J genes are TRBV2 and TRBJ2-7, with D possibly being TRBD2 (6 bases). Germline assignment: CDR1 SNHLY and CDR2 FYNNEI. Trimming took 6 bases from V and 5 from J, leaving 11 bases between them. The CDR3 is made up of 12 amino acids.

This chain's CDR3 is CASSPQGGFLQETQYF. DNA of the CDR3: TGCGCCAGCAGCCCCCAGGGGGGGTTTCTCCAAGAGACCCAGTACTTC. The chain carries TRBV4-1 and TRBJ2-5, with D possibly called TRBD1 or TRBD2 (7 bases each). Germline V gives CDR1 MGHRA, CDR2 YSYEKL. CDR3 length: 16 residues. With 4 bases removed from V and 1 base from J, the gap between germline ends came to 16 bases.

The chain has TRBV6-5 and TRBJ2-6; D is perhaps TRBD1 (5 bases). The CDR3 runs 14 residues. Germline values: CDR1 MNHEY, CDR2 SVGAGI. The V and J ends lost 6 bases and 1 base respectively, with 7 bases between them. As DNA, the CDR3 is TGTGCCAGCAGCAAGGGGTCTGGGGCCAACGTCCTGACTTTC. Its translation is CASSKGSGANVLTF.

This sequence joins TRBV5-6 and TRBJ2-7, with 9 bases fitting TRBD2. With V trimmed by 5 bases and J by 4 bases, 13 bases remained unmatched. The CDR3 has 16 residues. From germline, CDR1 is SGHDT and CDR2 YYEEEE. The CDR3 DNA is TGTGCCAGCAGTATTGTTTCGGGACTAGCTGTATACGAGCAGTACTTC. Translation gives CASSIVSGLAVYEQYF.

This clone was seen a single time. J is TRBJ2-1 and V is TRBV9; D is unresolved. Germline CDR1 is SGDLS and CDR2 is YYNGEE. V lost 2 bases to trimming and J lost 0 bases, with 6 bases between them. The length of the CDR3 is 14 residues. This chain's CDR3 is CASSVADSYNEQFF. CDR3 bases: TGTGCCAGCAGCGTGGCAGACTCCTACAATGAGCAGTTCTTC.

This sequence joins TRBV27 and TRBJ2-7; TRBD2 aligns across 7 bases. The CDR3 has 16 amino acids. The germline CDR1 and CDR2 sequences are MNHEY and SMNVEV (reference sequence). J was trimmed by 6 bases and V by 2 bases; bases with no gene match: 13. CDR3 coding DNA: TGTGCCAGCAGTTTAGGGGGAGGGCCTCCCGCTGGCGAGCAGTACTTC. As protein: CASSLGGGPPAGEQYF.

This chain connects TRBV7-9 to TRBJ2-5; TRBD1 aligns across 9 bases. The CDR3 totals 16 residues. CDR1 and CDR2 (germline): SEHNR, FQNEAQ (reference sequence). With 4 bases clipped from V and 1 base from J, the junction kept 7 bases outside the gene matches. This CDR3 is CASSSRTGVFQETQYF. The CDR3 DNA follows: TGTGCCAGCAGCTCCCGGACAGGGGTATTCCAAGAGACCCAGTACTTC.

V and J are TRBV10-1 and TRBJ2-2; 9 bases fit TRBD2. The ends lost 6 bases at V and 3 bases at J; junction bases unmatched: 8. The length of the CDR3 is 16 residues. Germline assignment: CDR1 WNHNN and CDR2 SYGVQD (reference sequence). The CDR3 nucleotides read TGCGCCAGCAGCCCCGGGACTAGCCCCGACACCGGGGAGCTGTTTTTT. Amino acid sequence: CASSPGTSPDTGELFF.

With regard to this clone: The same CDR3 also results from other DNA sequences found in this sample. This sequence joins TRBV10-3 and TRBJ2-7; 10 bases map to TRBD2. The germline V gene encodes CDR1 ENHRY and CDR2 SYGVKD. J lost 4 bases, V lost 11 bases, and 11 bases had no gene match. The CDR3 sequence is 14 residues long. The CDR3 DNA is TGTGCCGTTAGCGGGAGGAACATCTCATACGAGCAGTACTTC. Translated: CAVSGRNISYEQYF.

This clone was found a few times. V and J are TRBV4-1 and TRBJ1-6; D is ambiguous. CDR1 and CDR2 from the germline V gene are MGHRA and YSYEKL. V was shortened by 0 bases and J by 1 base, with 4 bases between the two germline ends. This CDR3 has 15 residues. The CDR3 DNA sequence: TGCGCCAGCAGCCAAGAGACGTCCTATAATTCACCCCTCCACTTT. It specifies CASSQETSYNSPLHF.

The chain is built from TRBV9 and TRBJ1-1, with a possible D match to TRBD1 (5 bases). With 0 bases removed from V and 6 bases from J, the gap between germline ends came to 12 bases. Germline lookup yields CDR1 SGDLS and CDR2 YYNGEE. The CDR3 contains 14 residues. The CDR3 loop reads CASSVAGGLAEAFF. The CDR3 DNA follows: TGTGCCAGCAGCGTAGCGGGGGGGTTGGCTGAAGCTTTCTTT.

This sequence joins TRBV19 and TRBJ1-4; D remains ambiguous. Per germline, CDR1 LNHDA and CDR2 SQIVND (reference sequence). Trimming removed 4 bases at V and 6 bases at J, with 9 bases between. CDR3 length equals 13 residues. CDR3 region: CASSTAWDEKLFF. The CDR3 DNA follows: TGTGCCAGTAGTACAGCGTGGGATGAAAAACTGTTTTTT.

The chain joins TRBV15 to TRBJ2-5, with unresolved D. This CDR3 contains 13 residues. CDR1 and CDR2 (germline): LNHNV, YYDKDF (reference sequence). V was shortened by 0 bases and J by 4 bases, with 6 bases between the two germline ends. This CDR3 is CATSRDMGETQYF. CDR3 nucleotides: TGTGCCACCAGCAGAGATATGGGAGAGACCCAGTACTTC.

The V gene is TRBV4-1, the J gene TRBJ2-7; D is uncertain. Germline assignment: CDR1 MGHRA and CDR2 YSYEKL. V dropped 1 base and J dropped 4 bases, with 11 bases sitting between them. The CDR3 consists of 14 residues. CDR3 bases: TGCGCCAGCAGCCAAGCTTTGTCGGTATACGAGCAGTACTTC. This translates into CASSQALSVYEQYF.

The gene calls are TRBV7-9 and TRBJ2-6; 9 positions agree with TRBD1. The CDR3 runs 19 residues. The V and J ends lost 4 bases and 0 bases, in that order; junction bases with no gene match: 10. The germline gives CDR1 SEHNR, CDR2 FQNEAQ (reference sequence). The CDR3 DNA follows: TGTGCCAGCAGCTCGAGCGCGGAGACAGGGGGCTCTGGGGCCAACGTCCTGACTTTC. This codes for CASSSSAETGGSGANVLTF.